This TCR beta chain was documented in a study of blood T cell repertoires in COVID-19. For the study at large: Some COVID-19 samples were acute and others convalescent; all came from the United States, Italy and Spain.

A note on this clone: The sample holds other DNA sequences that translate to the same CDR3.

The authors' processing: Amplification of reference gene primers was used by the study to estimate nucleated cell counts. Sequencing was performed with immunoSEQ multiplex PCR; in TCRdb, only in-frame clones are kept and a portion is missing. The D gene and trimming were derived from the DNA, and the V and J assignments and clone size from that table. The data contain some 220,000 clones, around 84% of them singletons. V gave up 3 bases and J gave up 3 bases, with 10 bases separating them. Looked up from germline, CDR1 is LGHNA and CDR2 is YNFKEQ. This CDR3 spans 14 amino acids. Sequenced sample: peripheral blood. The sequence came from a man aged 50 to 60 with active or convalescent COVID-19. The chain is built from TRBV4-2 and TRBJ2-3; possible D gene TRBD2, 5 bases. The CDR3 bases are TGTGCCAGCAGCCAGCGGGTCAGGACAGATACGCAGTATTTT. This encodes CASSQRVRTDTQYF.